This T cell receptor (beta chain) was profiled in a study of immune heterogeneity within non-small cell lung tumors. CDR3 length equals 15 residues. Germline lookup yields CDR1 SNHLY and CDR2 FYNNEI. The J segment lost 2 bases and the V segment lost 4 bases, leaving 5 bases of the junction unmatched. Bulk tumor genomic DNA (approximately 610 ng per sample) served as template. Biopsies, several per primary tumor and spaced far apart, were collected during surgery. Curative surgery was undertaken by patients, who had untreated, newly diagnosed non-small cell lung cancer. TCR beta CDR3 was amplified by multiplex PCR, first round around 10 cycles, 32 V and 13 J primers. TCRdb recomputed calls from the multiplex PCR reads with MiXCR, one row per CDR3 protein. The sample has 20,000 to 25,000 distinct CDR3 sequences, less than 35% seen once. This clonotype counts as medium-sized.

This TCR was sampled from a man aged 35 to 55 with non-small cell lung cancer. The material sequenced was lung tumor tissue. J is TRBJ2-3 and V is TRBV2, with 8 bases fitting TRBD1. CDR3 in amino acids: CASSAGTGLTDTQYF. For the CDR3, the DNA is TGTGCCAGCAGTGCCGGGACAGGACTCACAGATACGCAGTATTTT.